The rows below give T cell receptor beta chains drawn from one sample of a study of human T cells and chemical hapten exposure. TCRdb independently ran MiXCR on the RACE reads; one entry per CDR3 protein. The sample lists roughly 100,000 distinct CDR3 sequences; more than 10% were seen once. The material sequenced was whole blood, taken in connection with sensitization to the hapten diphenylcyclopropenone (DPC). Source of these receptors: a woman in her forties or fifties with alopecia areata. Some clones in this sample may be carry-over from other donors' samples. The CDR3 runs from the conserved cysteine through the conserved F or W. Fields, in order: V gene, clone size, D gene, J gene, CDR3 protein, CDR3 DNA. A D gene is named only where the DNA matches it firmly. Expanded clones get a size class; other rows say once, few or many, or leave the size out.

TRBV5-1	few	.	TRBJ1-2	CASTPREGSGGYTF	TGCGCCAGCACCCCGAGAGAGGGTTCGGGAGGCTACACCTTC
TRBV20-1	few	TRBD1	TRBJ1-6	CSARQGGNSPLHF	TGCAGTGCAAGACAGGGGGGTAATTCACCCCTCCACTTT
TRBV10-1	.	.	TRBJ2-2	CASSERATNTGELFF	TGCGCCAGCAGTGAGAGGGCAACGAACACCGGGGAGCTGTTTTTT
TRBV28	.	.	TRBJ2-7	CASSPHTTSYEQYF	TGTGCCAGCAGTCCTCACACAACTAGCTACGAGCAGTACTTC
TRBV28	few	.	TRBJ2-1	CASSSGGPYDEQFF	TGTGCCAGCAGTTCCGGAGGGCCTTACGATGAGCAGTTCTTC
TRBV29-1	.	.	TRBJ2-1	CSGADGYNEQFF	TGCAGCGGGGCAGACGGTTACAATGAGCAGTTCTTC
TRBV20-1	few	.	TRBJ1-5	CSARQDRNQPQHF	TGCAGTGCTAGACAAGATCGCAATCAGCCCCAGCATTTT
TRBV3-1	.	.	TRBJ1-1	CASSLKTRLNTEAFF	TGTGCCAGCAGCCTCAAGACTCGGTTGAACACTGAAGCTTTCTTT
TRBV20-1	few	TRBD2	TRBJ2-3	CSAPPRAGGTDTQYF	TGCAGTGCTCCACCACGGGCGGGAGGAACAGATACGCAGTATTTT
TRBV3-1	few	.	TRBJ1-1	CASVGKTEAFF	TGTGCCAGCGTCGGGAAGACTGAAGCTTTCTTT
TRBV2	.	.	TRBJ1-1	CASSGATAMNTEAFF	TGTGCCAGCAGTGGGGCGACGGCTATGAACACTGAAGCTTTCTTT
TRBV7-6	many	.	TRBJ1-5	CASSPEVGGDQPQHF	TGTGCCAGCAGCCCGGAAGTGGGGGGCGATCAGCCCCAGCATTTT
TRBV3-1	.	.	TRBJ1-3	CASSTWTTFGNTIYF	TGTGCCAGCAGCACTTGGACAACTTTTGGAAACACCATATATTTT
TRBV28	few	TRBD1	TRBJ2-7	CASSTAAGGPYEQYF	TGTGCCAGCAGTACGGCGGCAGGGGGACCCTACGAGCAGTACTTC
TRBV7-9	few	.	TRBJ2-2	CASQGSANTGELFF	TGTGCCAGCCAAGGGAGCGCGAACACCGGGGAGCTGTTTTTT
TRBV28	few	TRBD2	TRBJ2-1	CAIPSGRGRNEQFF	TGTGCCATCCCTAGCGGGAGGGGTAGGAATGAGCAGTTCTTC
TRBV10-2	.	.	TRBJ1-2	CASSEDRIGYTF	TGCGCCAGCAGCGAGGACAGAATTGGCTACACCTTC
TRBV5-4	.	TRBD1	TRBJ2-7	CASSPGTGIDEQYF	TGTGCCAGCAGCCCCGGGACAGGAATCGACGAGCAGTACTTC
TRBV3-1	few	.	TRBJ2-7	CASSQIDRSEQYF	TGTGCCAGCAGCCAAATCGACAGGTCCGAGCAGTACTTC
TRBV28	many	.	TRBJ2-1	CASSSLGKGSYNEQFF	TGTGCCAGCAGTTCCCTTGGGAAGGGCTCCTACAATGAGCAGTTCTTC
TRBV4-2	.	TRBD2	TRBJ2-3	CASSQETSGGTDTQYF	TGTGCCAGCAGCCAAGAGACCAGCGGGGGTACAGATACGCAGTATTTT
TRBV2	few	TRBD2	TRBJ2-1	CASTAGLGAEQFF	TGTGCCAGCACCGCCGGACTAGGAGCTGAGCAGTTCTTC
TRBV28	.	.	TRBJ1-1	CASSLGRVAFF	TGTGCCAGCAGTTTGGGCAGGGTGGCTTTCTTT
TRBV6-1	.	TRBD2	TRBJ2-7	CASRLAGNSYEQYF	TGTGCCAGCAGGCTAGCGGGTAACTCCTACGAGCAGTACTTC
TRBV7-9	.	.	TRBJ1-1	CASSLARGWMNTEAFF	TGTGCCAGCAGCCTGGCCCGGGGATGGATGAACACTGAAGCTTTCTTT
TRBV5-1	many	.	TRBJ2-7	CASSLAGSRRDEQYF	TGCGCCAGCAGCTTGGCCGGGTCTAGACGGGACGAGCAGTACTTC
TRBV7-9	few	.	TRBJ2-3	CASSLLPSTGPDTQYF	TGTGCCAGCAGCTTACTGCCCTCCACGGGTCCAGATACGCAGTATTTT
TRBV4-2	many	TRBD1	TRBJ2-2	CASSQVDRDSGELFF	TGTGCCAGCAGCCAGGTGGACAGGGACTCCGGGGAGCTGTTTTTT